Presented here are 10 T cell receptor beta chains from one specimen sequenced in a study of shared T cell receptors in the human thymus. TCRdb keeps only in-frame clones here, not all; method: immunoSEQ multiplex PCR. The sample includes 500,000 to 750,000 clones, approximately 87% of them seen just once. These data also formed part of another study, on human thymus T cells.

Input material: thymocytes. The receptor set was obtained from a boy younger than two with a congenital heart defect.

The gene calls are TRBV4-1 and TRBJ2-3, with 7 bases identical to TRBD2. Per germline, CDR1 MGHRA and CDR2 YSYEKL. The length of the CDR3 is 18 residues. V lost 1 base, J lost 3 bases, and 13 bases stayed unmatched. DNA of the CDR3: TGCGCCAGCAGCCAAGCCTTCGGGCGGGAGTGGGGAACAGATACGCAGTATTTT. Amino acid sequence: CASSQAFGREWGTDTQYF.

CDR3: CASGLSGTSGRADTQYF. For the CDR3, the DNA is TGTGCTAGTGGTTTGTCGGGAACTAGCGGGAGGGCGGATACGCAGTATTTT. The V and J genes are TRBV12-5 and TRBJ2-3; TRBD2 aligns across 13 bases. V trimming: 2 bases; J trimming: 6 bases; junction bases outside the gene matches: 8. Germline V CDR1 and CDR2: LGHNT, FRNRAP. There are 17 residues in the CDR3.

V usage is TRBV5-1 and J usage is TRBJ2-6; 7 bases agree with TRBD2. The germline CDR1 and CDR2 sequences are SGHRS and YFSETQ. V shed 5 bases, J shed 0 bases, and the junction held 5 bases outside the gene matches. The CDR3 has 16 residues. The CDR3 bases are TGCGCCAGCAGGCTAGCGGCGTCCTCTGGGGCCAACGTCCTGACTTTC. This encodes CASRLAASSGANVLTF.

The rearrangement links TRBV4-2 to TRBJ2-7, with 12 bases matching TRBD2. CDR3 size: 15 residues. V shed 2 bases and J 2 bases; nucleotides not matched to a gene: 1. CDR1 LGHNA and CDR2 YNFKEQ come from the germline V gene. The CDR3 spells CASSQLAGGTYEQYF. CDR3 coding DNA: TGTGCCAGCAGCCAACTAGCGGGGGGGACCTACGAGCAGTACTTC.

The chain carries TRBV23-1 and TRBJ1-5, with D possibly TRBD1 on 5 matching bases. TRBV23-1 is labeled an ORF, and its function is uncertain. Trimming stripped 1 base from V and 2 bases from J, with 18 bases between. This CDR3 region has 18 residues. As DNA, the CDR3 is TGCGCCAGCAGTCAATTGCTCCGCGGGCGGGGACGCAATCAGCCCCAGCATTTT. Its translation: CASSQLLRGRGRNQPQHF.

The V call is TRBV15, the J call TRBJ1-1; 10 bases agree with TRBD1. Per germline, CDR1 LNHNV and CDR2 YYDKDF (reference sequence). The trim removed 5 bases at V and 6 bases at J, leaving 3 bases unmatched. The CDR3 length is 13 residues. CDR3 in amino acids: CATSRDRGPEAFF. The CDR3 bases are TGTGCCACCAGCCGGGACAGGGGTCCTGAAGCTTTCTTT.

This clone was detected once. The V call is TRBV11-2, the J call TRBJ1-2; D is ambiguous. CDR1 SGHAT and CDR2 FQNNGV come from the germline V gene. V lost 4 bases and J 5 bases, leaving 14 bases between the germline ends. The CDR3 length is 14 residues. CDR3 nucleotide sequence: TGTGCCAGCAGCTCGGAGCTTAGCCCATATGGCTACACCTTC. Translating it yields CASSSELSPYGYTF.

The rearrangement links TRBV28 to TRBJ1-4; no reliable D call. From germline, CDR1 is MDHEN and CDR2 SYDVKM. V was shortened by 1 base and J by 8 bases, with 8 bases between the two germline ends. The CDR3 is made up of 13 amino acids. In nucleotides, the CDR3 is TGTGCCAGCAGTTTATTCCCCCCAGAAAAACTGTTTTTT. Protein sequence: CASSLFPPEKLFF.

J is TRBJ2-7 and V is TRBV9; tentatively, D is TRBD1 (6 bases). Germline values: CDR1 SGDLS, CDR2 YYNGEE. Trimming removed 5 bases at V and 6 bases at J, with 24 bases between. This CDR3 spans 16 amino acids. The CDR3 region has the DNA TGTGCCAGCAGTCGAGGGCCCCGCAGGGGTCCAGCCGAGCAGTACTTC. This encodes CASSRGPRRGPAEQYF.

J is TRBJ2-7 and V is TRBV6-5, with D possibly being TRBD1 (5 bases). The V end was cut by 5 bases, the J end by 2 bases, with 10 bases between. Germline CDR1 reads MNHEY; CDR2 reads SVGAGI. CDR3 length: 13 residues. CDR3 nucleotides: TGTGCCAGCAGTGAAGGGGCTACCTACGAGCAGTACTTC. Protein: CASSEGATYEQYF.